This TCR beta chain was identified in a study of neurological immune-mediated disorders. Across the whole study: Multiple sclerosis patients numbered approximately 35, with around 31 relapsing-remitting and 3 secondary progressive.

This clonotype has just a few counts. Its specificity is not known. Study outcomes and limitations: HTLV-1-associated myelopathy displayed the greatest TCR clonal expansion, and multiple sclerosis exhibited the smallest, lower than that of healthy controls.

The germline gives CDR1 SQVTM, CDR2 ANQGSEA. The CDR3 length is 13 residues. V lost 3 bases, J lost 8 bases, and 13 bases lay in between. Synthesis of cDNA was accomplished via 5'RACE employing 10-nucleotide random UMIs. TCRdb re-called the 5' RACE reads through MiXCR, storing one row per CDR3 protein. The table includes some 78,000 distinct CDR3 sequences, 4.5% to 6.5% detected once. This TCR was recovered from a woman aged 30 to 39 with multiple sclerosis. The V call is TRBV29-1, the J call TRBJ1-4; possible D gene TRBD1, 5 bases. Sequencing used PBMCs. The CDR3, as DNA: TGCAGCGTTGAGTTGGGGGGTGGAGAAAAACTGTTTTTT. Translation: CSVELGGGEKLFF. Using reference TRBV29-1 and TRBJ1-4 for the parts outside the CDR3, the full variable domain is SAVISQKPSRDICQRGTSLTIQCQVDSQVTMMFWYRQQPGQSLTLIATANQGSEATYESGFVIDKFPISRPNLTFSTLTVSNMSPEDSSIYLCSVELGGGEKLFFGSGTQLSVL.